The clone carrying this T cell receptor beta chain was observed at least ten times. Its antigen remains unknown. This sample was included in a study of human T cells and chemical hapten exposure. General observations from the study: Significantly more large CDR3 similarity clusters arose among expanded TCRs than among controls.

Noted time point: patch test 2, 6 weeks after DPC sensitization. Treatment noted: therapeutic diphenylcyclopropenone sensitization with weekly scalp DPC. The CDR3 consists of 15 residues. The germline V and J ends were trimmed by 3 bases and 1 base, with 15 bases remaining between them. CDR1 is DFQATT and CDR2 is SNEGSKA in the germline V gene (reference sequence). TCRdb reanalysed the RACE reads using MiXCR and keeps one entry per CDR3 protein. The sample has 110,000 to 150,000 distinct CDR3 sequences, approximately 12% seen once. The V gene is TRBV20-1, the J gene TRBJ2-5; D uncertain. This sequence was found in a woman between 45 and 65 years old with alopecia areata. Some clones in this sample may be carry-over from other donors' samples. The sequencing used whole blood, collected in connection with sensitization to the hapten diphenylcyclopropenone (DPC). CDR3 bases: TGCAGTGCTAGTCCTGCTGGAGCGTTCCAAGAGACCCAGTACTTC. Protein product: CSASPAGAFQETQYF.